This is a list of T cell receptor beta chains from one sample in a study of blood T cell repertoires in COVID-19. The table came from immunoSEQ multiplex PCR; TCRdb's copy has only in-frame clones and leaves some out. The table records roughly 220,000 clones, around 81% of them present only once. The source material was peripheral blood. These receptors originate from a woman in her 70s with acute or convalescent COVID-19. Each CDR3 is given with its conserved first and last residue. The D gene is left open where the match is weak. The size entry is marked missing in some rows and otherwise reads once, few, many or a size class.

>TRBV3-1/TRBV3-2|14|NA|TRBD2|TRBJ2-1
CASSQISGSGEQFF
TGTGCCAGCAGCCAAATTAGCGGGAGCGGAGAGCAGTTCTTC
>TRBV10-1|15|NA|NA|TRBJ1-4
CASSGAKTGGEKLFF
TGCGCCAGCAGCGGAGCAAAGACCGGCGGAGAAAAACTGTTTTTT
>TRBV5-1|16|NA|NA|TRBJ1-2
CASSPEAGDENYGYTF
TGCGCCAGCAGCCCCGAGGCAGGGGACGAAAACTATGGCTACACCTTC
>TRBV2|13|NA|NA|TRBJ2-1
CASSVAGSNEQFF
TGTGCCAGCAGTGTGGCCGGGAGCAATGAGCAGTTCTTC
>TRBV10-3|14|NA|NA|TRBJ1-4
CAISPTGNNEKLFF
TGTGCCATCTCCCCCACCGGGAATAATGAAAAACTGTTTTTT
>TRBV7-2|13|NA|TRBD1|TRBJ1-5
CASSFRGRQPQHF
TGTGCCAGCAGCTTCAGGGGGCGGCAGCCCCAGCATTTT
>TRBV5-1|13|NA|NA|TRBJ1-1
CASSLRGRSEAFF
TGCGCCAGCAGCTTAAGAGGGCGCAGTGAAGCTTTCTTT
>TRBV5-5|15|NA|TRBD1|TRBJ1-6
CASSLWTGGNSPLHF
TGTGCCAGCAGCTTATGGACAGGGGGCAATTCACCCCTCCACTTT
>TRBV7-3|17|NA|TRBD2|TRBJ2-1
CASSPGGSGSSYNEQFF
TGTGCCAGCAGCCCGGGAGGTAGCGGGAGCTCCTACAATGAGCAGTTCTTC
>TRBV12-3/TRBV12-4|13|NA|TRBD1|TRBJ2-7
CASSPRDRGEQYF
TGTGCCAGCAGTCCCCGGGACAGGGGGGAGCAGTACTTC
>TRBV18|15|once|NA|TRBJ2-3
CASSPGNPGTDTQYF
TGTGCCAGCTCACCCGGGAACCCGGGCACAGATACGCAGTATTTT
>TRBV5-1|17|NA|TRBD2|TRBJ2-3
CASSSYLSGASTDTQYF
TGCGCCAGCAGCTCCTACCTAAGCGGGGCTAGCACAGATACGCAGTATTTT
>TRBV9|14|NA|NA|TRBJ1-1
CASSVATQVTEAFF
TGTGCCAGCAGCGTAGCTACACAGGTGACTGAAGCTTTCTTT
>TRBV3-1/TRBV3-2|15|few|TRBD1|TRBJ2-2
CASSQLGTGTGELFF
TGTGCCAGCAGCCAACTGGGGACAGGCACCGGGGAGCTGTTTTTT
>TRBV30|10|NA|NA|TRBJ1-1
CAWSEEVAFF
TGTGCCTGGAGTGAGGAGGTGGCTTTCTTT
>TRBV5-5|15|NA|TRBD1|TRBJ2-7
CASSLGQGDFYEQYF
TGTGCCAGCAGCTTGGGACAGGGCGATTTCTACGAGCAGTACTTC
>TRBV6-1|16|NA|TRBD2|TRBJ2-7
CASSERGAGGTHEQYF
TGTGCCAGCAGTGAACGAGGGGCGGGAGGGACCCACGAGCAGTACTTC
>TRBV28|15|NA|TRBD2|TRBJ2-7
CASSVLAGEGYEQYF
TGTGCCAGCAGTGTCCTAGCGGGAGAGGGCTACGAGCAGTACTTC
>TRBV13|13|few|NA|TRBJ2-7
CASSLISSYEQYF
TGTGCCAGCAGCTTGATCAGTTCCTACGAGCAGTACTTC
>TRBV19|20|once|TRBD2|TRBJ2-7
CASSISLGSGRYLDSYEQYF
TGTGCCAGTAGTATCTCTTTGGGTAGCGGGAGGTACCTGGACTCCTACGAGCAGTACTTC
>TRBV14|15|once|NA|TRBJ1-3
CASSQQGLSGNTIYF
TGTGCCAGCAGCCAGCAGGGATTATCGGGAAACACCATATATTTT
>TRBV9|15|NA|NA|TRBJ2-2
CASSPQGSVGGELFF
TGTGCCAGCAGCCCCCAGGGAAGCGTTGGAGGGGAGCTGTTTTTT
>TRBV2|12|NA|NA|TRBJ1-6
CASSGPSRPLHF
TGTGCCAGCAGTGGCCCTAGTAGACCCCTCCACTTT
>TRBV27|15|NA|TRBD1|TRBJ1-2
CASSLSLGGGYGYTF
TGTGCCAGCAGTTTATCGTTAGGGGGCGGCTATGGCTACACCTTC
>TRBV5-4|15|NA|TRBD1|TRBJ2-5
CASSNPGTGPETQYF
TGTGCCAGCAGCAACCCCGGGACAGGTCCCGAGACCCAGTACTTC
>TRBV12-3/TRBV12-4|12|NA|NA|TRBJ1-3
CASSILGNTIYF
TGTGCCAGCAGCATTCTAGGAAACACCATATATTTT
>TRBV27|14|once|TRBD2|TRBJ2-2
CASSLAGVSGELFF
TGTGCCAGCAGTTTAGCGGGAGTTTCCGGGGAGCTGTTTTTT
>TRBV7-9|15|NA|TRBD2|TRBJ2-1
CASTLSLPSGREQFF
TGTGCCAGCACCCTAAGCCTCCCTAGCGGGAGGGAGCAGTTCTTC
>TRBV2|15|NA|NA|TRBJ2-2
CASKASEKATGELFF
TGTGCCAGCAAGGCTAGCGAGAAGGCCACCGGGGAGCTGTTTTTT
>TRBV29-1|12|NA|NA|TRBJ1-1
CSVGGSGAEAFF
TGCAGCGTTGGGGGGTCAGGGGCTGAAGCTTTCTTT
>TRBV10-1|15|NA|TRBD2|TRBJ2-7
CASSESGGDYHEQYF
TGCGCCAGCAGTGAGTCGGGGGGGGATTACCACGAGCAGTACTTC
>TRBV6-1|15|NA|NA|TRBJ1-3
CASSEGSTPGNTIYF
TGTGCCAGCAGTGAGGGCAGCACCCCTGGAAACACCATATATTTT
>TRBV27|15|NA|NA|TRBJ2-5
CASSLYQGLRETQYF
TGTGCCAGCAGTTTATACCAGGGATTGAGGGAGACCCAGTACTTC
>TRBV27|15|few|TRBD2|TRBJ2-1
CASTLAGGYYNEQFF
TGTGCCAGCACCTTAGCGGGAGGGTATTACAATGAGCAGTTCTTC
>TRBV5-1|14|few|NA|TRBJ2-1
CASSLGDIGNEQFF
TGCGCCAGCAGCTTGGGCGACATTGGCAATGAGCAGTTCTTC
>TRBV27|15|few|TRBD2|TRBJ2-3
CASSLSGGSTDTQYF
TGTGCCAGCAGTCTTAGCGGGGGGAGCACAGATACGCAGTATTTT
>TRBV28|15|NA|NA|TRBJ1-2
CASSARTASNYGYTF
TGTGCCAGCAGTGCCCGGACAGCTTCAAACTATGGCTACACCTTC
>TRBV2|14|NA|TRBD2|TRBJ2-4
CAGKLAGAENIQYF
TGTGCCGGAAAACTAGCGGGAGCTGAAAACATTCAGTACTTC
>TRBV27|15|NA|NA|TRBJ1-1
CASSLGRLMNTEAFF
TGTGCCAGCAGTTTGGGGCGCCTCATGAACACTGAAGCTTTCTTT
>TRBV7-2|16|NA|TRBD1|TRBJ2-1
CASSLGQGTSYNEQFF
TGTGCCAGCAGCCTTGGACAGGGGACGTCCTACAATGAGCAGTTCTTC
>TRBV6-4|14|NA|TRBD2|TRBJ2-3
CASSRAGNTDTQYF
TGTGCCAGCAGCAGAGCGGGGAACACAGATACGCAGTATTTT
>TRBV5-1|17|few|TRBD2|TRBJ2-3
CASSSGTSGGGTDTQYF
TGCGCCAGCAGCTCGGGGACTAGCGGCGGTGGCACAGATACGCAGTATTTT
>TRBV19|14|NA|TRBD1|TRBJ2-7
CASSRGTGIYEQYF
TGTGCCAGTAGTAGGGGGACAGGGATTTACGAGCAGTACTTC
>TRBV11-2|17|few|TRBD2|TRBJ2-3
CASSLERGGRATDTQYF
TGTGCCAGCAGCTTAGAGCGCGGCGGGAGGGCAACAGATACGCAGTATTTT
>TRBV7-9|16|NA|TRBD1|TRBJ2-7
CASSSGQGALAYEQYF
TGTGCCAGCAGCTCCGGACAGGGGGCGTTAGCCTACGAGCAGTACTTC
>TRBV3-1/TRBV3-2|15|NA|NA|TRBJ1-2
CASSQGRGGIYGYTF
TGTGCCAGCAGCCAAGGCCGGGGAGGGATCTATGGCTACACCTTC
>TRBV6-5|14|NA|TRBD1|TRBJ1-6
CASSRQGWDSPLHF
TGTGCCAGCAGTAGACAGGGTTGGGATTCACCCCTCCACTTT
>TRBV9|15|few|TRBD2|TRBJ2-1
CASSALLTSGPEQFF
TGTGCCAGCAGCGCCCTCCTAACTAGCGGGCCTGAGCAGTTCTTC
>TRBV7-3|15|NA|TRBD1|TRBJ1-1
CASSPSTGGHTEAFF
TGTGCCAGCAGCCCCTCGACAGGGGGCCACACTGAAGCTTTCTTT
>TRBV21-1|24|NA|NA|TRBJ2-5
CASSKVRGQPFLLRGAGGLETQYF
TGTGCCAGCAGCAAAGTAAGAGGACAGCCATTCCTCCTTCGCGGAGCGGGAGGCTTGGAGACCCAGTACTTC
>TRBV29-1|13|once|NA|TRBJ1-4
CSVPGTGREKLFF
TGCAGCGTCCCTGGTACAGGACGGGAAAAACTGTTTTTT
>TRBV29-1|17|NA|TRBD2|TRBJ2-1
CSALAGRPRLSYNEQFF
TGCAGCGCCTTAGCGGGGCGCCCCCGACTCTCCTACAATGAGCAGTTCTTC
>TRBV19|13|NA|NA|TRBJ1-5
CASSISPNQPQHF
TGTGCCAGTAGTATTAGTCCCAATCAGCCCCAGCATTTT
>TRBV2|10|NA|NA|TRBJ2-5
CASSTSTQYF
TGTGCCAGCAGCACTAGTACCCAGTACTTC
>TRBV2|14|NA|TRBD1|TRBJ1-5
CASSRDRGDQPQHF
TGTGCCAGCAGTCGGGACAGGGGAGATCAGCCCCAGCATTTT